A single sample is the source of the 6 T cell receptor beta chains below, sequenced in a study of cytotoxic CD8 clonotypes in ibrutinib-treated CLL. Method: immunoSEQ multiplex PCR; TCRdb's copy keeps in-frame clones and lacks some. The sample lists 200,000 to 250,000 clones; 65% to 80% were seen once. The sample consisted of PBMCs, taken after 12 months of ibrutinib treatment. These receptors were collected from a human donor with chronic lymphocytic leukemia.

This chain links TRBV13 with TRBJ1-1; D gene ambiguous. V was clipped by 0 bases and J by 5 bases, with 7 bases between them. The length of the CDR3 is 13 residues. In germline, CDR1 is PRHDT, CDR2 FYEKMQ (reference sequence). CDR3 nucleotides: TGTGCCAGCAGCTTAGGCGGAAGGACTGAAGCTTTCTTT. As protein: CASSLGGRTEAFF.

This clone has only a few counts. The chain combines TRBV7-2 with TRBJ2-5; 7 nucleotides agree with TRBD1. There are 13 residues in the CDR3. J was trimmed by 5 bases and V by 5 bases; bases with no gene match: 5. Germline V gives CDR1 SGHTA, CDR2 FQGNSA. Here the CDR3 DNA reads TGTGCCAGCAGCGAAGACAGGGTTGAGACCCAGTACTTC. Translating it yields CASSEDRVETQYF.

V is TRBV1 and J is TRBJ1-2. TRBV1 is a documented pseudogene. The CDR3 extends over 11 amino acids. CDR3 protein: CTSGTNYGYTF. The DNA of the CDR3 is TGCACCAGCGGAACTAACTATGGCTACACCTTC.

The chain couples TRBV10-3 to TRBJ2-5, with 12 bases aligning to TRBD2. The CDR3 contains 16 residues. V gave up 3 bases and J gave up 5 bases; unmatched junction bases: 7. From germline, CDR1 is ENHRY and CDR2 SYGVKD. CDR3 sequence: CAISDSSSGGAETQYF. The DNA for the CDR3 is TGTGCCATCAGTGATTCTTCTAGCGGGGGGGCCGAGACCCAGTACTTC.

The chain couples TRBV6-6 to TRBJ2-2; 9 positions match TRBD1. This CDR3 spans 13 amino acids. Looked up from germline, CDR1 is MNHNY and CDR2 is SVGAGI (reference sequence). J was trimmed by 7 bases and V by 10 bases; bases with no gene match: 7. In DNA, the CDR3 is TGTGCCATACAGGGGGCAAGGAGCGGGGAGCTGTTTTTT. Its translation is CAIQGARSGELFF.

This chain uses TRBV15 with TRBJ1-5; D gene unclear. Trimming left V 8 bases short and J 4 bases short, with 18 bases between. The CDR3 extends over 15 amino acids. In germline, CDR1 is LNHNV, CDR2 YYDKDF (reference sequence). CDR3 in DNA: TGTGCCACCGCGTATAGTGGGGTGGGGAATCAGCCCCAGCATTTT. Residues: CATAYSGVGNQPQHF.